This T cell receptor beta chain was obtained from a study of identical twins. The length of the CDR3 is 12 residues. Germline assignment: CDR1 SGHTA and CDR2 FQGNSA. V lost 5 bases to trimming and J lost 9 bases, with 12 bases between them. Each CDR3 protein is one row after TCRdb ran MiXCR on the 5' RACE reads. Among 550,000 to 700,000 distinct CDR3 sequences, 21% were seen once, and the ten largest hold approximately 4.5%. The sample also formed part of further work on T cells expressing NK-cell markers. That work states: In the group of eight sequenced donors, seven were HCMV-seropositive and one was seronegative.

The chain joins TRBV7-2 to TRBJ2-3; no clear D. The sequenced material came from PBMCs. The origin of this receptor is a woman aged 18 to 35 in good health. In nucleotides, the CDR3 is TGTGCCAGCAGCCTAAGACTTTCGACGCAGTATTTT. This gives the protein CASSLRLSTQYF. The whole variable domain, remainder taken from reference TRBV7-2 and TRBJ2-3, is GAGVSQSPSNKVTEKGKDVELRCDPISGHTALYWYRQSLGQGLEFLIYFQGNSAPDKSGLPSDRFSAERTGGSVSTLTIQRTQQEDSAVYLCASSLRLSTQYFGPGTRLTVL.